What follows are 18 T cell receptor beta chains derived from one specimen sequenced in a study of blood T cell repertoires in COVID-19. TCRdb keeps only in-frame clones here, not all; method: immunoSEQ multiplex PCR. This table has about 290,000 clones, 85% to 90% appearing once. Source material: peripheral blood. The receptors were sampled from a woman aged 25 to 45 with COVID-19, enrolled during active disease.

This CDR3 is CASTPLSGGAFYEQFF. CDR3 in DNA: TGTGCCAGCACCCCCCTTAGCGGGGGGGCCTTCTATGAGCAGTTCTTC. The J gene is TRBJ2-1, the V gene TRBV9; the match to TRBD2 covers 11 bases. The V segment lost 6 bases and the J segment 8 bases; nucleotides outside the gene matches: 13. The CDR3 runs 16 residues. CDR1 and CDR2 (germline): SGDLS, YYNGEE.

The genes are TRBV6-1 and TRBJ1-2; 8 bases are a match to TRBD1. Germline V gives CDR1 MNHNS, CDR2 SASEGT. V was clipped by 0 bases and J by 4 bases; unmatched bases: 7. The CDR3 runs to 16 residues. In DNA form, the CDR3 reads TGTGCCAGCAGTGAAGCCCAGGGGGCGCGAGGCTATGGCTACACCTTC. Amino acids: CASSEAQGARGYGYTF.

This clone was observed a handful of times. The CDR3 DNA reads TGTGCCAGCAGCTCCTCTGGGGCGGCCGGTTCTACCTACAATGAGCAGTTCTTC. Protein: CASSSSGAAGSTYNEQFF. The chain combines TRBV7-9 with TRBJ2-1, with D perhaps TRBD1 (5 bases). The germline V and J ends were trimmed by 4 bases and 2 bases, with 21 bases remaining between them. Germline V gives CDR1 SEHNR, CDR2 FQNEAQ (reference sequence). The CDR3 totals 18 residues.

V gene TRBV29-1 combines with J gene TRBJ1-1, with D uncertain. CDR3 size: 12 residues. In germline, CDR1 is SQVTM, CDR2 ANQGSEA. V shed 4 bases and J shed 1 base, with 7 bases lying between them. The CDR3 is CSVVSGNTEAFF. The CDR3 DNA follows: TGCAGCGTTGTTTCAGGGAACACTGAAGCTTTCTTT.

The chain couples TRBV7-9 to TRBJ2-5; the match to TRBD2 covers 9 bases. V was pared by 2 bases and J by 4 bases, with 11 bases of the junction left unmatched. From germline, CDR1 is SEHNR and CDR2 FQNEAQ (reference sequence). The CDR3 contains 17 residues. The CDR3 DNA follows: TGTGCCAGCAGCTTATTGATGAATAGCGGGGGAGGAGAGACCCAGTACTTC. As protein: CASSLLMNSGGGETQYF.

J is TRBJ1-2 and V is TRBV4-1; 7 bases align to TRBD1. The length of the CDR3 is 16 residues. Germline V gene lookup returns CDR1 MGHRA and CDR2 YSYEKL. V shed 4 bases and J 6 bases; nucleotides not matched to a gene: 14. CDR3 DNA sequence: TGCGCCAGCAGCCGTTCGGGGACAGAGGGGACTCATGGCTACACCTTC. This translates into CASSRSGTEGTHGYTF.

V is TRBV19 and J is TRBJ1-2, with a tentative D call TRBD1 (5 bases). The CDR3 has 16 residues. Per the germline V gene, CDR1 is LNHDA and CDR2 is SQIVND (reference sequence). V was pared by 3 bases and J by 3 bases, with 17 bases between. CDR3 sequence: CASSISLQVDHYGYTF. CDR3 DNA: TGTGCCAGTAGTATTTCGTTACAGGTGGATCACTATGGCTACACCTTC.

The V call is TRBV5-1, the J call TRBJ1-4; D is uncertain. The CDR3 sequence is 14 residues long. Germline values: CDR1 SGHRS, CDR2 YFSETQ. V lost 7 bases and J lost 5, with 15 bases in between. CDR3 in amino acids: CASRDIGENEKLFF. The CDR3 nucleotides read TGCGCCAGCCGCGACATTGGGGAGAATGAAAAACTGTTTTTT. Drawing the rest from reference TRBV5-1 and TRBJ1-4, the complete variable domain is KAGVTQTPRYLIKTRGQQVTLSCSPISGHRSVSWYQQTPGQGLQFLFEYFSETQRNKGNFPGRFSGRQFSNSRSEMNVSTLELGDSALYLCASRDIGENEKLFFGSGTQLSVL.

The chain carries TRBV3-1 (or the pseudogene TRBV3-2) and TRBJ2-7; 9 nucleotides line up with TRBD2. The trim removed 4 bases at V and 1 base at J, leaving 5 bases unmatched. Germline V CDR1 and CDR2: LGHDT, YNNKEL (reference sequence). The CDR3 totals 15 residues. CDR3 in amino acids: CASSPILAGSYEQYF. As DNA, the CDR3 is TGTGCCAGCAGCCCGATCCTAGCGGGGTCCTACGAGCAGTACTTC.

In the case of this clone: The sample carries other DNA sequences with the same CDR3. The rearrangement uses TRBV5-1 and TRBJ2-5; D not resolved. The CDR3 is 12 amino acids. V was cut by 2 bases and J by 4 bases, with 6 bases left in between. Per germline, CDR1 SGHRS and CDR2 YFSETQ. This CDR3 reads CASSFTGETQYF. CDR3 sequence (DNA): TGCGCCAGCAGCTTTACGGGAGAGACCCAGTACTTC.

This sequence joins TRBV5-6 and TRBJ1-1, with no clear D. The length of the CDR3 is 11 residues. V was shortened by 3 bases and J by 6 bases, with 6 bases between the two germline ends. Germline values: CDR1 SGHDT, CDR2 YYEEEE. In DNA, the CDR3 is TGTGCCAGCAGCTCCCCGGCTGAAGCTTTCTTT. Its translation: CASSSPAEAFF.

The genes are TRBV5-1 and TRBJ2-5; 8 bases line up with TRBD2. Trimming took 0 bases from V and 5 from J; bases not matched to a gene: 3. This CDR3 is 14 amino acids long. Germline-derived CDR1 and CDR2 are SGHRS and YFSETQ. The CDR3 reads CASSLVSGGETQYF. CDR3 in DNA: TGCGCCAGCAGCTTGGTCAGCGGGGGCGAGACCCAGTACTTC. The whole variable domain, filled in from reference TRBV5-1 and TRBJ2-5, reads KAGVTQTPRYLIKTRGQQVTLSCSPISGHRSVSWYQQTPGQGLQFLFEYFSETQRNKGNFPGRFSGRQFSNSRSEMNVSTLELGDSALYLCASSLVSGGETQYFGPGTRLLVL.

The chain recombines TRBV7-9 with TRBJ2-7; 7 bases line up with TRBD1. This CDR3 is built from 12 residues. Germline values: CDR1 SEHNR, CDR2 FQNEAQ (reference sequence). V lost 1 base to trimming and J lost 11 bases; unmatched junction nucleotides: 5. In DNA, the CDR3 is TGTGCCAGCAGCTTAGAAGGACAGGTCGAGTACTTC. It is translated as CASSLEGQVEYF. Variable domain in full (rest from reference TRBV7-9 and TRBJ2-7): DTGVSQNPRHKITKRGQNVTFRCDPISEHNRLYWYRQTLGQGPEFLTYFQNEAQLEKSRLLSDRFSAERPKGSFSTLEIQRTEQGDSAMYLCASSLEGQVEYFGPGTRLTVT.

The chain links TRBV2 to TRBJ2-7; TRBD1 matches 10 bases. With V trimmed by 4 bases and J by 6 bases, 9 bases remained unmatched. Germline CDR1 and CDR2: SNHLY and FYNNEI. The CDR3 spans 15 residues. CDR3 in amino acids: CASSGPGQGQGEQYF. The CDR3 DNA reads TGTGCCAGCAGTGGGCCGGGACAGGGGCAAGGCGAGCAGTACTTC.

The V and J genes are TRBV7-9 and TRBJ1-6; 8 nucleotides line up with TRBD1. V lost 5 bases, J lost 10 bases, and 7 bases stayed unmatched. Germline V gives CDR1 SEHNR, CDR2 FQNEAQ (reference sequence). The CDR3 contains 14 residues. The CDR3 bases are TGTGCCAGCAGCACCGGACAGGGACCCTCACCCCTCCACTTT. Protein sequence: CASSTGQGPSPLHF. The full variable domain, its missing parts supplied by reference TRBV7-9 and TRBJ1-6, is DTGVSQNPRHKITKRGQNVTFRCDPISEHNRLYWYRQTLGQGPEFLTYFQNEAQLEKSRLLSDRFSAERPKGSFSTLEIQRTEQGDSAMYLCASSTGQGPSPLHFGNGTRLTVT.

The J gene is TRBJ2-5, the V gene TRBV5-1; D might be TRBD1 (5 bases). V was clipped by 0 bases and J by 2 bases, with 8 bases between them. Per germline, CDR1 SGHRS and CDR2 YFSETQ. The CDR3 has 14 amino acids. Here the CDR3 DNA reads TGCGCCAGCAGCTTGGGAAGGGGACAAGAGACCCAGTACTTC. This gives the protein CASSLGRGQETQYF.

The chain carries TRBV19 and TRBJ1-2; 10 bases align to TRBD1. Trimming removed 4 bases from V and 2 bases from J; junction bases left unmatched: 10. CDR1 and CDR2 from the germline V gene are LNHDA and SQIVND (reference sequence). There are 17 residues in the CDR3. CDR3 coding DNA: TGTGCCAGTAGTAACTCCGGGACAGGGGCGAGGAACTATGGCTACACCTTC. Protein product: CASSNSGTGARNYGYTF. Using reference TRBV19 and TRBJ1-2 for the parts outside the CDR3, the full variable domain is DGGITQSPKYLFRKEGQNVTLSCEQNLNHDAMYWYRQDPGQGLRLIYYSQIVNDFQKGDIAEGYSVSREKKESFPLTVTSAQKNPTAFYLCASSNSGTGARNYGYTFGSGTRLTVV.

The chain recombines TRBV6-6 with TRBJ1-3, with D possibly being TRBD1 (5 bases). This CDR3 comprises 18 residues. V was clipped by 5 bases and J by 0 bases, with 20 bases between them. Germline lookup yields CDR1 MNHNY and CDR2 SVGAGI (reference sequence). The CDR3 loop is CASSPLGGGPSSGNTIYF. The DNA of the CDR3 is TGTGCCAGCAGTCCCCTCGGGGGGGGACCCTCCTCTGGAAACACCATATATTTT.